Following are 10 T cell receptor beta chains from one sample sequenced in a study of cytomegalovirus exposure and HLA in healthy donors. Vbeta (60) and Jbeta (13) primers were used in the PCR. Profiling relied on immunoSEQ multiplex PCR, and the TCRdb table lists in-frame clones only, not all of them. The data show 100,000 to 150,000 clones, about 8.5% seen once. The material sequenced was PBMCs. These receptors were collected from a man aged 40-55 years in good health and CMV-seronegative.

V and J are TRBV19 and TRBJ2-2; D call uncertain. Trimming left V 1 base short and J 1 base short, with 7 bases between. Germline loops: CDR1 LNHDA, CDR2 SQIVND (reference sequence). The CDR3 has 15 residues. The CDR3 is CASSIGSGNTGELFF. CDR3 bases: TGTGCCAGTAGTATAGGATCGGGGAACACCGGGGAGCTGTTTTTT.

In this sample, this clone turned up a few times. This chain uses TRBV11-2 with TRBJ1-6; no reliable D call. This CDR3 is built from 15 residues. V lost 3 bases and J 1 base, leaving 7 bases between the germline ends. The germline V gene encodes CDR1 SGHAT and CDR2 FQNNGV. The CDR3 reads CASSFDLSYNSPLHF. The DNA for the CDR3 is TGTGCCAGCAGCTTCGACTTGTCCTATAATTCACCCCTCCACTTT.

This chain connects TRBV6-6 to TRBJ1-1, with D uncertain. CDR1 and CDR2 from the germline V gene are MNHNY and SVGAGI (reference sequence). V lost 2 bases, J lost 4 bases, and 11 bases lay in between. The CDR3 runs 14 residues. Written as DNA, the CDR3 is TGTGCCAGCAGTTACGAGGGAGTCGTCACTGAAGCTTTCTTT. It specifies CASSYEGVVTEAFF.

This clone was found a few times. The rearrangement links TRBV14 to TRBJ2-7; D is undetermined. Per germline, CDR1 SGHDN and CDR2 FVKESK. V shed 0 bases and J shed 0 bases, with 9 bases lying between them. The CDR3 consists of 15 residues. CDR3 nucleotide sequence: TGTGCCAGCAGCCAAGATCTTGGAGCCTCCTACGAGCAGTACTTC. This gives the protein CASSQDLGASYEQYF.

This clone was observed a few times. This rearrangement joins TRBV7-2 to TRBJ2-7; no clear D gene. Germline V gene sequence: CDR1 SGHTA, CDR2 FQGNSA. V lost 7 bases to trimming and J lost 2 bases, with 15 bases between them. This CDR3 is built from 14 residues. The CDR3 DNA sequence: TGTGCCAGCAACTACTATGGTCAGACCTACGAGCAGTACTTC. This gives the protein CASNYYGQTYEQYF.

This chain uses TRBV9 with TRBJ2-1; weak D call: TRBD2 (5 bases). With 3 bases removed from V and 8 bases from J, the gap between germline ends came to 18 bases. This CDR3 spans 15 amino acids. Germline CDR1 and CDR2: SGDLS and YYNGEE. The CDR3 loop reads CASSAGNKLGDEQFF. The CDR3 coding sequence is TGTGCCAGCAGCGCCGGGAATAAACTCGGGGATGAGCAGTTCTTC.

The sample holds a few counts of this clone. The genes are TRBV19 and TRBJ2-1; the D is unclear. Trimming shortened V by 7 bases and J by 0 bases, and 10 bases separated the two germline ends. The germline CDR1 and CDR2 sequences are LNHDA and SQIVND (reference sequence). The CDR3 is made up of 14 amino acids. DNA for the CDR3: TGTGCCAGTACCGATTGGAGCTCCTACAATGAGCAGTTCTTC. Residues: CASTDWSSYNEQFF.

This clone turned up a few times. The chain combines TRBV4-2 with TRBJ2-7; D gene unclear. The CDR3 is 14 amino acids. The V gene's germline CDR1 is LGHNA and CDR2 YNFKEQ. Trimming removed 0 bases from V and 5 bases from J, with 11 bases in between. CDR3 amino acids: CASSQEAVPHEQYF. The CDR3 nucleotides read TGTGCCAGCAGCCAAGAGGCCGTACCCCACGAGCAGTACTTC.

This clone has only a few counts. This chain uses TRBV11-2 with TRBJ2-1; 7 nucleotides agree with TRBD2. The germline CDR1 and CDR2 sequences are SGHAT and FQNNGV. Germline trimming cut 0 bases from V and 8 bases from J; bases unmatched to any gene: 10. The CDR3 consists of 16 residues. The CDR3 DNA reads TGTGCCAGCAGCTTAGACCTCTTATCTAGCGGCGATGAGCAGTTCTTC. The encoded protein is CASSLDLLSSGDEQFF.

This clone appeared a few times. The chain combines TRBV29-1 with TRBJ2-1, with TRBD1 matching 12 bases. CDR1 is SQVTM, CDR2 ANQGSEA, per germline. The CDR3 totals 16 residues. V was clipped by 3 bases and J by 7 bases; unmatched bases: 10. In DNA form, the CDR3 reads TGCAGCGTTGAGGCCCTGGGACAGGGGGCCGCGAATGAGCAGTTCTTC. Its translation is CSVEALGQGAANEQFF.